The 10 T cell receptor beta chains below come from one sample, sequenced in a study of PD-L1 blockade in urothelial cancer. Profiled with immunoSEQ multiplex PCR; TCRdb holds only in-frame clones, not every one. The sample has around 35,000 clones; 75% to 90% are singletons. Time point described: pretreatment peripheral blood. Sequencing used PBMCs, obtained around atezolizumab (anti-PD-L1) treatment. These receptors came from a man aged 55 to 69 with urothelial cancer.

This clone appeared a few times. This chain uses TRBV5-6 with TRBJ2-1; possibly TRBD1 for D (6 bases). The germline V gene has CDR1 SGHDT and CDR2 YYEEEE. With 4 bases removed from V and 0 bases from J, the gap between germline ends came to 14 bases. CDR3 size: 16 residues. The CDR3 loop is CASSRDTWSSYNEQFF. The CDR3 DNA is TGTGCCAGCAGCCGGGACACATGGAGCTCCTACAATGAGCAGTTCTTC.

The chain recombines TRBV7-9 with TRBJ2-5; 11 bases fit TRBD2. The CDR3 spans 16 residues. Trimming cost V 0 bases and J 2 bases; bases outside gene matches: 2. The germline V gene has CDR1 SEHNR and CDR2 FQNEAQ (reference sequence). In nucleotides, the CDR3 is TGTGCCAGCAGCTTAGCGGGACTAGCGGCACAAGAGACCCAGTACTTC. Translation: CASSLAGLAAQETQYF.

CDR3 nucleotides: TGCGCCAGCAGCTTGGCCTCAGGGTTAAATGAGCAGTTCTTC. Its translation is CASSLASGLNEQFF. The J gene is TRBJ2-1, the V gene TRBV5-1; weak D call: TRBD1 (5 bases). The V end lost 0 bases, the J end lost 7 bases, and 11 bases lay between the germline ends. Germline lookup yields CDR1 SGHRS and CDR2 YFSETQ. The CDR3 spans 14 residues.

Written as DNA, the CDR3 is TGTGCCAGCGCGCCATCCGCAGGGGCATCTGGCTACACCTTC. Protein product: CASAPSAGASGYTF. The chain recombines TRBV6-4 with TRBJ1-2; maybe TRBD1 (6 bases). Per the germline V gene, CDR1 is MRHNA and CDR2 is SNTAGT. The CDR3 length is 14 residues. Trimming cost V 8 bases and J 7 bases, with 20 bases left between them.

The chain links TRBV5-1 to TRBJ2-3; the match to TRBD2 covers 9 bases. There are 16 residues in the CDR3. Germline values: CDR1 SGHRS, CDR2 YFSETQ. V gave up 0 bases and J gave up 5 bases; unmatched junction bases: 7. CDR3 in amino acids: CASSLAASGKGDTQYF. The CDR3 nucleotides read TGCGCCAGCAGCTTGGCTGCTAGCGGGAAAGGAGATACGCAGTATTTT.

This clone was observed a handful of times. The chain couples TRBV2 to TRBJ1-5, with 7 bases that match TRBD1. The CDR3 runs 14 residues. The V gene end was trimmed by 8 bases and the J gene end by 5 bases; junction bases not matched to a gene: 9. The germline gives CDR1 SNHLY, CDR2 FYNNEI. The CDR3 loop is CASQFEGADQPQHF. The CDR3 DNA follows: TGTGCCAGCCAGTTTGAGGGGGCTGATCAGCCCCAGCATTTT. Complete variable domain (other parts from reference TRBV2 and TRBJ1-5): EPEVTQTPSHQVTQMGQEVILRCVPISNHLYFYWYRQILGQKVEFLVSFYNNEISEKSEIFDDQFSVERPDGSNFTLKIRSTKLEDSAMYFCASQFEGADQPQHFGDGTRLSIL.

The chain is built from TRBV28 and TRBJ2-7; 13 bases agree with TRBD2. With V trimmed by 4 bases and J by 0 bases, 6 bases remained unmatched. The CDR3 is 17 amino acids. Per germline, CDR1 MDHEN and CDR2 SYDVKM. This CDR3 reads CASSSGTSGKSSYEQYF. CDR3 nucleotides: TGTGCCAGCAGTTCCGGGACTAGCGGGAAAAGCTCCTACGAGCAGTACTTC.

CDR3 amino acids: CASSSMKQGNQPQHF. CDR3 in DNA: TGTGCCAGCAGTTCTATGAAGCAGGGGAATCAGCCCCAGCATTTT. The rearrangement uses TRBV6-5 and TRBJ1-5; D is perhaps TRBD1 (6 bases). This CDR3 contains 15 residues. Trimming shortened V by 4 bases and J by 4 bases, and 14 bases separated the two germline ends. The germline CDR1 and CDR2 sequences are MNHEY and SVGAGI.

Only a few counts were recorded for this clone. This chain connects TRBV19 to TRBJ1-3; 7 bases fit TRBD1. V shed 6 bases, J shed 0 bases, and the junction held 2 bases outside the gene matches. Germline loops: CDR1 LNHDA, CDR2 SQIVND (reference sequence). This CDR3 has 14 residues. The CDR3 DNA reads TGTGCCAGTAGCAGGGGGAGCTCTGGAAACACCATATATTTT. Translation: CASSRGSSGNTIYF.

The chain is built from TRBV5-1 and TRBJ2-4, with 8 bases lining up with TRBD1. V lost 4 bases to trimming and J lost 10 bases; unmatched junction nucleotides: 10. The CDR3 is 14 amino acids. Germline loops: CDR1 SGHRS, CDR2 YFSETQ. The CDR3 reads CASSDGQGQIIQYF. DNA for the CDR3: TGCGCCAGCAGCGACGGACAGGGACAAATTATTCAGTACTTC. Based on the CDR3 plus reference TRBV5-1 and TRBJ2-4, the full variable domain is KAGVTQTPRYLIKTRGQQVTLSCSPISGHRSVSWYQQTPGQGLQFLFEYFSETQRNKGNFPGRFSGRQFSNSRSEMNVSTLELGDSALYLCASSDGQGQIIQYFGAGTRLSVL.